The sequence of this T cell receptor (beta chain) was determined in a study of shared clonotypes between healthy human individuals (dated by TCRdb to 2018 to 2021). Context from the whole study: The cohort included three men and a couple of women between 18 and 49 years of age. For each donor, three plates each were used for CD4 naive and CD4 memory, two plates were used for CD8 naive, and one plate was used for CD8 memory. The study deeply sequenced blood TCR repertoires of five healthy adults to estimate repertoire size and the extent of clonotype sharing between individuals. Different laboratories and diverse techniques were used to prepare libraries and sequence TCR repertoires, to increase sequencing depth and limit assay-specific biases. Per donor, leukapheresis produced somewhere between about 0.8 and 9.5 billion PBMCs. Broader findings and caveats from the paper: Only blood was sampled, and tissue TCR repertoires likely differ from those in blood. Pairwise subsampling led to the expectation that sequencing depth would affect the degree of clonotype sharing among donors. Even with the large sequencing depth, rarefaction of the sorted-subset datasets indicated that sequencing was incomplete. Clonotypes shared by all four sorted-subset donors showed higher generation probabilities than non-shared clonotypes. Sharing across a handful of donors was observed for around 4.8% of naive CD4, 3% to 3.5% of naive CD8, roughly 2.3% of memory CD4, and around 0.4% of memory CD8 clonotypes. Naive subsets generally had larger estimated clonotype richness than memory subsets did. The genetic and exposure-history diversity represented was limited by the small number of donors.

The germline V gene specifies SGDLS as CDR1 and YYNGEE as CDR2. Germline trimming: 3 bases from V, 7 bases from J; junction bases outside gene matches: 14. The cysteine opens and the phenylalanine closes a CDR3 of 17 amino acids. Only the CDR3 portion is preserved as DNA: 51 bases, with reading frame beginning at the first base. For the CD8 naive samples, CD45RO-negative cells were positively selected for CCR7, yielding a CD45RA+CCR7+ population from which TemRA cells were excluded. Donors were healthy HIV-negative adults with no recently reported acute infections or vaccinations. Only Caucasian adults living in Nashville, Tennessee, USA were represented among the donors. After blood collection by leukapheresis, PBMCs were isolated using Ficoll-Histopaque density gradient centrifugation and then cryopreserved in the vapor phase of liquid nitrogen. Analytical flow cytometry was used to check the purity and quantity of every magnetically sorted T cell population. Genomic DNA was isolated from each sorted fraction and quantified by UV absorbance on a Nanodrop 2000c.

Using the deep immunoSEQ assay, TCR CDR3 regions were amplified from genomic DNA by multiplex PCR. Extracted genomic DNA from each cell subset was distributed evenly across all wells of several immunoSEQ 96-well plates, and each plate was treated as a replicate. For sorted subsets, around 200 ng genomic DNA, equal to tens of thousands of T cell genomes, was loaded into each replicate PCR. Purified libraries were measured with a Qubit 3.0 fluorometer, size-checked on a Bioanalyzer 2100, and measured again with the KAPA Library Quantification kit. A separate single-read 150-cycle Illumina NextSeq 550 flow cell was used to sequence each immunoSEQ 96-well plate. The authors processed their data as follows. Because the immunoSEQ output held only junctional sequences and lacked quality scores, the filtering could not match the filtering applied to full-length reads. Sequences were annotated with PyIR, a Python wrapper for IgBLAST v1.9, and V/J genes and CDR3 were assigned using IMGT germline references. Any read was removed if the V/J assignment was weak (E-value above 1e-6), the CDR3 was missing, or the read contained stop codons, out-of-frame junctions, or ambiguous translated residues. V3J clonotypes were defined as sequences sharing an identical inferred V gene, J gene, and CDR3 amino acid sequence. To compute the percentage overlap between repertoires, the number of shared unique clonotypes was divided by the size of the smaller repertoire. Three approaches were used to assess repertoire richness: RTK rarefaction, the Chao1 estimator, and Recon v2.1 estimates of unobserved clonotypes. Generation probabilities were computed with OLGA for all TCRbeta clonotypes obtained by the gDNA method from several donors. What TCRdb holds here is the immuneACCESS table cut down to in-frame rearrangements. Part of the clones is not present; checked against another copy, under half of the missing clones reflect an unresolved V gene, and the others are unexplained. Clone size and the V and J calls come from that table; the DNA yielded D and trimming. Counted in this sample were about 580,000 clones; 95% to 98% of them appeared once. The ten largest account for approximately 0.3% of the sample.

About this clone: The target of this receptor is not known. The input lacks base qualities; no much larger clone sits a single base away.

The TCR was taken from a man in his thirties or forties in good health. Sequencing was performed on naive CD8+ T cells sorted from blood. The cell subset or site label, read with the paper, signifies: CD45RA+CCR7+. This receptor chain uses TRBV9 and TRBJ2-1, with TRBD2 identical over 9 junction bases. The CDR3 here reads CASSGSQTGLARNEQFF. The DNA sequence reads TGTGCCAGCAGCGGTAGTCAGACGGGACTAGCAAGGAATGAGCAGTTCTTC.